The 27 T cell receptor delta chains below were found in one sample sequenced in a study of γδ T cells in repeated Plasmodium falciparum infection. TCRdb called clones anew from the multiplex PCR reads with CATT. The repertoire holds 85,000 to 100,000 delta-chain clones, more than 0.85% seen once, with roughly 9.9% in the top ten. Bulk repertoires came from Vgamma9/Vdelta2+ or Vdelta2-negative gammadelta T cells flow-sorted from PBMC. The sample taken for sequencing was gamma-delta T cells from blood. Every receptor here comes from a pool of human donors (malaria-infected and uninfected, not separated).

This clone was seen only a few times. TCRdb's protein, taken from a much larger clone, differs from this DNA's translation at residue 16, likely owing to a read error; the protein displayed comes from the DNA. The rearrangement joins TRDV1 to TRDJ1; 10 bases map to TRDD3. Germline V gene sequence: CDR1 TSWWSYY, CDR2 QGS. This CDR3 is built from 18 residues. The CDR3 sequence is CALGLPTGDTRRTDKPIF. CDR3 sequence (DNA): TGTGCTCTTGGACTCCCTACGGGGGATACGCGCCGCACCGATAAACCCATCTTT.

There are many counts of this clone. This may be a read error, as it is one base from a much larger clone. Other DNA sequences in the same sample also yield this CDR3. The genes are TRDV2 and TRDJ1, with D perhaps matching TRDD3 (5 bases). Germline-derived CDR1 and CDR2 are GEAIGNYY and EKD. The CDR3 runs 15 residues. CDR3: CACDTVGGLGDKLIF. DNA of the CDR3: TGTGCCTGTGACACCGTCGGGGGCCTTGGCGATAAGCTCATCTTT.

This clone showed up just a few times. TCRdb attributes to this sequence the protein of a much larger clone, which differs from the DNA translation at residue 11; a read error is likely, and the protein displayed is translated from the DNA. The chain combines TRDV2 with TRDJ1, with 8 bases fitting TRDD3. TCRdb records no J gene; here it was assigned by comparing the DNA to germline. Germline V gene sequence: CDR1 GEAIGNYY, CDR2 EKD. Trimming at V came to 6 bases and at J to 3 bases, leaving 14 bases not matched to a gene. The CDR3 length is 16 residues. This CDR3 reads CACSSSGWGTPDKLIF. In nucleotides, the CDR3 is TGTGCCTGTTCCTCCTCCGGCTGGGGGACCCCCGATAAACTCATCTTT.

Turning to this clone: This may be a read error: a much more frequent sequence differs by one nucleotide. The CDR3 nucleotides read TGTGCTCTTGGGGAACTTAAGGCTTGGGGTGTCCTGGGGGATTACTCCGATAAACTCATCTTT. Translated: CALGELKAWGVLGDYSDKLIF. The V call is TRDV1, the J call TRDJ1; TRDD3 agrees at 9 bases. The J gene, missing from TCRdb, was assigned here through DNA to germline matching. V trimming: 0 bases; J trimming: 3 bases; junction bases outside the gene matches: 20. The CDR3 covers 21 residues. Germline CDR1 is TSWWSYY and CDR2 is QGS.

Comments on this clone: A read error likely explains this, since a far larger clone differs by one base. Different DNA sequences within this sample yield the same CDR3. V gene TRDV2 combines with J gene TRDJ2; 10 nucleotides match TRDD3. TCRdb supplies no J gene; here it was assigned by aligning the nucleotide sequence to germline. There are 19 residues in the CDR3. With 0 bases clipped from V and 6 bases from J, the junction kept 15 bases outside the gene matches. The germline V gene has CDR1 GEAIGNYY and CDR2 EKD. CDR3 protein: CACDTVNRGGIRDPAQLFF. CDR3 in DNA: TGTGCCTGTGACACCGTTAATCGGGGGGGGATACGTGACCCAGCACAACTCTTCTTT.

This clone was seen more than once but under ten times. TCRdb attributes to this sequence the protein of a much larger clone, which differs from the DNA translation at residue 14; a read error is likely, and the protein displayed is translated from the DNA. This chain joins TRDV2 and TRDJ1; 12 nucleotides agree with TRDD3. Since TCRdb gives no J gene, matching the DNA to germline was used here to assign it. The V gene's germline CDR1 is GEAIGNYY and CDR2 EKD. There are 17 residues in the CDR3. CDR3 amino acids: CACQPWGIRPDSDRLIF. The CDR3 DNA follows: TGTGCCTGTCAACCCTGGGGGATACGCCCGGATTCCGATAGACTCATCTTT.

This clone was recorded many times. The protein in TCRdb stems from a much larger clone and differs at residue 12 from this DNA's translation, likely a read error; here the protein is translated from the DNA. The chain joins TRDV2 to TRDJ1; D unclear. There are 14 residues in the CDR3. CDR1 GEAIGNYY and CDR2 EKD come from the germline V gene. DNA of the CDR3: TGTGCCTGTGACACCGTTTTGTACACCGATAAACCCATCTTT. Protein product: CACDTVLYTDKPIF.

The chain recombines TRDV2 with TRDJ1, with D possibly TRDD3 on 6 matching bases. No J gene is reported in TCRdb; it was inferred here by comparing the DNA with germline. Trimming removed 1 base from V and 0 bases from J, with 20 bases in between. The CDR3 loop spans 18 amino acids. CDR1 GEAIGNYY and CDR2 EKD come from the germline V gene. In DNA form, the CDR3 reads TGTGCCTGTGACACGATCCCCCTGGGGAACCGGTACACCGATAAACTCATCTTT. Its protein is CACDTIPLGNRYTDKLIF.

With respect to this clone: The protein that TCRdb holds for this DNA derives from a much larger clone and differs from the translated DNA at residue 8, which likely indicates a read error; the protein shown here is translated from the DNA. V is TRDV2 and J is TRDJ1; D call uncertain. Germline V lookup: CDR1 GEAIGNYY, CDR2 EKD. Trimming removed 0 bases from V and 3 bases from J, with 28 bases in between. The CDR3 contains 20 residues. CDR3 nucleotides: TGTGCCTGTGACACCGTAACAATTATTGACCGAGGCGGTCACCCCGATAAACTCATCTTT. Its translation is CACDTVTIIDRGGHPDKLIF.

Note on this clone: This DNA translates differently at residue 9 from the TCRdb protein, which is that of a much larger clone; a read error is likely, and the protein shown is the DNA's own translation. V usage is TRDV1 and J usage is TRDJ1, with TRDD3 matching 7 bases. TCRdb supplies no J gene; here it was assigned by aligning the nucleotide sequence to germline. J lost 1 base, V lost 0 bases, and 23 bases had no gene match. Germline CDR1 and CDR2: TSWWSYY and QGS. The CDR3 length is 22 residues. CDR3 nucleotides: TGTGCTCTTGGGGAACTATCAATCCTGGCACCAGTGCTGGGGGGCCCCACCGATAAACTCATCTTT. Its protein is CALGELSILAPVLGGPTDKLIF.

As for this clone: It may be a read error: a sequence one base away is much more abundant. This specimen includes other DNA sequences encoding the same CDR3. This chain links TRDV1 with TRDJ1; possibly TRDD2 or TRDD3 for D (6 bases each). Germline V gene sequence: CDR1 TSWWSYY, CDR2 QGS. The CDR3 is made up of 24 amino acids. The CDR3 here is CALGDPSPTRLQLPCTGDTDKLIF. As DNA, the CDR3 is TGTGCCCTTGGGGATCCATCTCCTACCCGCCTTCAACTGCCGTGTACAGGGGACACCGATAAACTCATCTTT.

This clone has more than one count but fewer than ten. The protein TCRdb gives is from a much larger clone and does not agree with this DNA's translation at residue 16, likely a read error; the protein shown here comes from the DNA. V gene TRDV1 combines with J gene TRDJ1; 9 bases fit TRDD3. The J gene comes from matching the DNA to germline here; TCRdb lacks it. Germline V gives CDR1 TSWWSYY, CDR2 QGS. J gave up 9 bases and V 5 bases, and 37 bases lay outside the gene matches. This CDR3 is built from 23 residues. CDR3 in amino acids: CALGHNQIVGPSSTNRGIQELIF. In DNA form, the CDR3 reads TGTGCTCTTGGGCATAATCAGATCGTGGGCCCTAGTAGTACAAACCGGGGGATACAGGAACTCATCTTT.

The sample holds a few counts of this clone. The amino acid sequence in TCRdb belongs to a much larger clone and departs from this DNA's translation at residues 3 and 5, likely a sequencing read error; the sequence shown is translated from the DNA. The V call is TRDV1, the J call TRDJ1; D possibly uses TRDD2 or TRDD3 (7 bases each). The CDR3 is made up of 24 amino acids. Germline CDR1 and CDR2: TSWWSYY and QGS. Here the CDR3 DNA reads TGTGCTATTGGGAACCTACCGCCGAGGTTCCTACGTTCTGGGGGCTGCCGGTACACCGATAAACTCATCTTT. Its translation: CAIGNLPPRFLRSGGCRYTDKLIF.

Notes on this clone: This DNA translates differently at residue 6 from the TCRdb protein, which is that of a much larger clone; a read error is likely, and the protein shown is the DNA's own translation. The chain links TRDV2 to TRDJ3; D call uncertain. As TCRdb names no J gene, one was assigned here on the basis of a DNA match to germline. Germline V gene lookup returns CDR1 GEAIGNYY and CDR2 EKD. This CDR3 spans 18 amino acids. V was shortened by 0 bases and J by 0 bases, with 11 bases between the two germline ends. The CDR3 is CACDTATKSSWDTRQMFF. CDR3 bases: TGTGCCTGTGACACCGCTACTAAAAGCTCCTGGGACACCCGACAGATGTTTTTC.

As regards this clone: A single base is all that separates this from a far larger clone, so a read error is likely. In the same sample, other DNA sequences code for this CDR3. No call exists for the J gene, whereas the V gene is TRDV1; TRDD3, as called in the table, went unchecked against the DNA. This CDR3 comprises 22 residues. Germline CDR1 TSWWSYY, CDR2 QGS. CDR3 residues: CALGELGLERWIRERYTDKLIF. DNA of the CDR3: TGTGCTCTTGGGGAACTCGGGCTCGAACGATGGATACGCGAACGATACACCGATAAACTCATCTTC.

This clone has just a few counts. This DNA's translation differs at residue 6 from TCRdb's protein, which comes from a much larger clone; a read error is likely, and the protein shown is translated from the DNA. The J gene was not called, though the V gene is TRDV2. CDR1 and CDR2 from the germline V gene are GEAIGNYY and EKD. The CDR3 spans 12 residues. The CDR3 DNA is TGTGCCTGTGACACCAGACGTTCGGCTCTCATCTTT. Residues: CACDTRRSALIF.

On this clone itself: The TCRdb record carries a much larger clone's protein, which differs from this DNA's translation at residue 16; a read error is the likely cause, and the protein listed here is the DNA translation. This chain joins TRDV1 and TRDJ1, with 7 bases lining up with TRDD3. Because TCRdb records no J gene, it was assigned here through a match of the DNA to germline. The CDR3 is 19 amino acids. Germline V gene lookup returns CDR1 TSWWSYY and CDR2 QGS. CDR3 region: CALGGTAVAVLGRGDRLIF. The CDR3 coding sequence is TGTGCTCTTGGGGGAACTGCAGTAGCTGTACTGGGGCGGGGCGATAGACTCATCTTT.

As concerns this clone: The protein given by TCRdb reflects a much larger clone and differs at residue 9 from this DNA's translation, likely from a read error; the protein shown is the DNA's translation. The chain carries TRDV1 and TRDJ1, with a possible D match to TRDD2 (6 bases). As TCRdb names no J gene, one was assigned here on the basis of a DNA match to germline. The germline gives CDR1 TSWWSYY, CDR2 QGS. This CDR3 is built from 18 residues. V was clipped by 5 bases and J by 0 bases, with 22 bases between them. The CDR3 sequence is CALGNWPSRPLNTDKLIF. The CDR3 nucleotides are TGTGCTCTTGGGAATTGGCCTTCCCGCCCCCTTAACACCGATAAACTCATCTTT.

This clone occurred a few times. TCRdb shows a much larger clone's protein in place of this DNA's translation, and the two differ at residue 14, likely through a read error; the protein shown is translated from the DNA. The identical CDR3 is also encoded by other nucleotide sequences in the sample. The chain links TRDV2 to TRDJ1; 13 bases are shared with TRDD3. The J gene, missing from TCRdb, was assigned here through DNA to germline matching. The CDR3 covers 18 residues. CDR1 and CDR2 (germline): GEAIGNYY, EKD. The CDR3 sequence: CACDTGYWGIRNTEKLIF. The DNA for the CDR3 is TGTGCCTGTGACACTGGGTACTGGGGGATACGGAACACCGAAAAACTCATCTTT.

Worth noting for this clone: One base separates it from a far larger clone, so it is likely a read error. Other DNA sequences in this sample translate to the same CDR3. This chain links TRDV2 with TRDJ1, with 12 bases matching TRDD3. As TCRdb names no J gene, one was assigned here on the basis of a DNA match to germline. The V and J ends lost 1 base and 3 bases, in that order; junction bases with no gene match: 14. The CDR3 length is 19 residues. CDR1 GEAIGNYY and CDR2 EKD come from the germline V gene. The CDR3 DNA sequence: TGTGCCTGTGACACGGTACTGCTGGGGGATACGCTGTACTCCGATAAACTCATCTTT. Its protein product is CACDTVLLGDTLYSDKLIF.

With respect to this clone: The amino acid sequence in TCRdb belongs to a much larger clone and departs from this DNA's translation at residue 13, likely a sequencing read error; the sequence shown is translated from the DNA. A V gene of TRDV2 was called, but no J gene was assigned; TRDD3, the table's D call, was not compared with the DNA. The germline V gene encodes CDR1 GEAIGNYY and CDR2 EKD. This CDR3 contains 15 residues. The CDR3 sequence is CACDGITEYTDKPIF. The DNA of the CDR3 is TGTGCCTGTGACGGGATTACTGAATACACCGATAAACCCATCTTT.

This clone was detected a few times. One base separates it from a far larger clone, so it is likely a read error. The sample contains more than one DNA sequence encoding this CDR3. The gene calls are TRDV1 and TRDJ1; D possibly corresponds to TRDD3 (6 bases). TCRdb is silent on the J gene; assignment here came from matching the DNA to germline. V shed 1 base and J shed 0 bases, with 30 bases lying between them. Germline V lookup: CDR1 TSWWSYY, CDR2 QGS. The CDR3 loop spans 22 amino acids. The CDR3 nucleotides read TGTGCTCTTGGGGAACCTCGGAGAAGAGATACGCGAACACCATTCCACACCGATAAACTCATCTTT. It specifies CALGEPRRRDTRTPFHTDKLIF.

As concerns this clone: The translation of this DNA and the TCRdb protein of a much larger clone differ at residue 25, probably owing to a read error; the protein shown here is translated from the DNA. The chain's CDR3 is CALGEFRSRTTFYWGIRVTNYTDKPIF. The CDR3 bases are TGTGCTCTTGGGGAATTTCGGTCTCGGACTACCTTTTACTGGGGGATACGCGTTACGAATTACACCGATAAACCCATCTTT. The V gene call reads TRDV1; no J gene was called; the D segment call TRDD3 is taken from the table without a DNA check. The length of the CDR3 is 27 residues. Germline CDR1 reads TSWWSYY; CDR2 reads QGS.

This clone was counted at least ten times. The chain links TRDV2 to TRDJ1; 11 bases are shared with TRDD3. The junction had 10 bases not matched to a gene; V was cut back by 0 bases and J by 5 bases. The CDR3 consists of 17 residues. Germline V gene sequence: CDR1 GEAIGNYY, CDR2 EKD. The CDR3 here is CACDTVSVGDTRDKLIF. The CDR3 DNA follows: TGTGCCTGTGACACCGTTTCGGTGGGGGATACGCGTGATAAACTCATCTTT.

This clone has just a few counts. The protein recorded in TCRdb matches a much larger clone and deviates from this DNA's translation at residue 13, suggesting a read error; the protein here is obtained by translating the DNA. The chain couples TRDV1 to TRDJ1; 7 bases line up with TRDD3. The J gene is absent in TCRdb and was assigned here via DNA matching to germline. Trimming took 2 bases from V and 0 from J; bases not matched to a gene: 24. Germline V gene data show CDR1 as TSWWSYY and CDR2 as QGS. The CDR3 has 22 amino acids. The CDR3 DNA reads as TGTGCTCTTGGGGAAGAGAGGTACGTCGGGCTGGGGGCCCCTACGTACACCGATAAACTCATCTTT. Translated: CALGEERYVGLGAPTYTDKLIF.

The table lists this clone with many counts. The J gene is TRDJ1, the V gene TRDV1, with 10 nucleotides matching TRDD3. Germline V lookup: CDR1 TSWWSYY, CDR2 QGS. The length of the CDR3 is 25 residues. Losses at the gene ends were 5 bases for V and 0 bases for J; bases not matched to a gene: 33. In DNA, the CDR3 is TGTGCTCTTGGGCCTCCGGCCTTCCAGGTCTTGAGAGTACTGGGGGATTTGGGTGACACCGATAAACTCATCTTT. Translated, it gives CALGPPAFQVLRVLGDLGDTDKLIF.

In the case of this clone: The TCRdb protein, from a much larger clone, departs from this DNA's translation at residue 3, likely by read error; the protein shown derives from the DNA. The chain uses TRDV3 and TRDJ1; a weak D match, TRDD2 (6 bases). TCRdb records no J gene; here it was assigned by comparing the DNA to germline. V lost 4 bases and J 10 bases, leaving 49 bases between the germline ends. Germline assignment: CDR1 TVYSNPD and CDR2 GDNSRS (reference sequence). The CDR3 totals 22 residues. This chain's CDR3 is CACNHLLPPSVLSNIGGWRLIF. The CDR3 nucleotides are TGTGCCTGCAATCACCTTCTTCCTCCGTCGGTACTCTCAAATATCGGAGGTTGGAGACTCATCTTT.